The present T cell receptor beta chain was sequenced within a study of CD8+ T cells in alopecia areata. Points from the study as a whole: Normal skin's resident alphabeta T cells are sequenced alongside lesional scalp T cells. Sharing of TCRs across patients appeared less clear than in mice, possibly for HLA-related reasons.

About this clone itself: Its antigen is unidentified.

The CDR3 is 15 residues long. Germline lookup yields CDR1 SNHLY and CDR2 FYNNEI. The V and J ends lost 2 bases and 2 bases respectively, with 13 bases between them. The authors extracted RNA and reverse transcribed it into cDNA as the sequencing template. The data were produced by immunoSEQ multiplex PCR, yet TCRdb's version contains in-frame clones alone and is incomplete. The sample has about 150,000 clones; less than 65% are singletons. Both CD4+ and CD8+ T cells were separated by sorting PBMCs. This sequence was found in a human donor in good health. The gene calls are TRBV2 and TRBJ2-7; possible D gene TRBD2, 6 bases. Sequences were obtained from CD8+ T cells sorted from blood. As DNA, the CDR3 is TGTGCCAGCAGTGAACTGGGGGGACTTACCTACGAGCAGTACTTC. Its translation: CASSELGGLTYEQYF.